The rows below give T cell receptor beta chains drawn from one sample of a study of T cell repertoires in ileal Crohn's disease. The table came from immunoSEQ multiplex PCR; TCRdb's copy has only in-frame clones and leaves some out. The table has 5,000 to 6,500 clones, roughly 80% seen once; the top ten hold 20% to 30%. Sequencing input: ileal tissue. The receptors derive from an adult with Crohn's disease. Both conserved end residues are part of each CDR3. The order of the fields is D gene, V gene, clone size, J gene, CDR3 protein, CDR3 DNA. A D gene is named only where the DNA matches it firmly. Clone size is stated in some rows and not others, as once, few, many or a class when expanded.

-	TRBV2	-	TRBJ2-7	CASSDGQGSREQYF	TGTGCCAGCAGTGACGGGCAGGGGTCCAGGGAGCAGTACTTC
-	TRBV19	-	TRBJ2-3	CASSSNTDTQYF	TGTGCCAGTAGTTCTAACACAGATACGCAGTATTTT
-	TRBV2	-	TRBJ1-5	CASRGDSGNQPQHF	TGTGCCAGCAGAGGGGACTCTGGCAATCAGCCCCAGCATTTT
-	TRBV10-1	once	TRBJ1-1	CASSESGGITEAFF	TGCGCCAGCAGTGAGTCGGGAGGGATCACTGAAGCTTTCTTT
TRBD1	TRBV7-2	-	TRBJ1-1	CASSARDRDLAFF	TGTGCCAGCAGCGCCCGGGACAGGGACCTCGCTTTCTTT
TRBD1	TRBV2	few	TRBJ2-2	CASSTLRGTGVHTGELFF	TGTGCCAGCAGCACCCTCCGGGGGACAGGGGTGCACACCGGGGAGCTGTTTTTT
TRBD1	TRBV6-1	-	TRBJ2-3	CASSEGTGIDTQYF	TGTGCCAGCAGTGAGGGGACAGGGATAGATACGCAGTATTTT
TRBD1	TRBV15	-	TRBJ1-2	CATSRDRNYGYTF	TGTGCCACCAGCAGGGACAGGAACTATGGCTACACCTTC
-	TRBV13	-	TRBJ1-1	CASSLGGNTEAFF	TGTGCCAGCAGCTTGGGAGGGAACACTGAAGCTTTCTTT
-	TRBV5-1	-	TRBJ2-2	CASSISTQNTGELFF	TGCGCCAGCAGCATATCGACACAGAACACCGGGGAGCTGTTTTTT
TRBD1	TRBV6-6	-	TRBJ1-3	CASSPPPGGNGNTIYF	TGTGCCAGCAGTCCTCCGCCAGGGGGTAATGGAAACACCATATATTTT
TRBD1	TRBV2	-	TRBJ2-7	CASNGQGSSYEQYF	TGTGCCAGCAATGGACAGGGTAGCTCCTACGAGCAGTACTTC
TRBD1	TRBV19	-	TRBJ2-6	CASCRDRSSGANVLTF	TGTGCCAGTTGCCGGGACAGAAGCTCTGGGGCCAACGTCCTGACTTTC
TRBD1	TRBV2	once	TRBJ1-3	CASSGDRARNTIYF	TGTGCCAGCAGTGGGGACAGGGCAAGAAACACCATATATTTT
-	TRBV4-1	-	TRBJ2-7	CASSQTGLNPYEQYF	TGCGCCAGCAGCCAAACCGGACTGAACCCCTACGAGCAGTACTTC